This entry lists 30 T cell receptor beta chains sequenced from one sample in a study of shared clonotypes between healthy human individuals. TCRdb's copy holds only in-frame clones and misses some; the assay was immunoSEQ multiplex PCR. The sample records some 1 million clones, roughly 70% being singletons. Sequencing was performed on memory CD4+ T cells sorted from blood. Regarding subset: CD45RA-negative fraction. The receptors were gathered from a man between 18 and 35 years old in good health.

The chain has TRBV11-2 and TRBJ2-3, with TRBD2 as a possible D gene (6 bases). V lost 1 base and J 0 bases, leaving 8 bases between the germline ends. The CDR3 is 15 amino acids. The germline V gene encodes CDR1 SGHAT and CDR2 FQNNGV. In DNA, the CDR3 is TGTGCCAGCAGCTTAGGAGGGAGGAGCACAGATACGCAGTATTTT. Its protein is CASSLGGRSTDTQYF. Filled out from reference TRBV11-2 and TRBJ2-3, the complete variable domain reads EAGVAQSPRYKIIEKRQSVAFWCNPISGHATLYWYQQILGQGPKLLIQFQNNGVVDDSQLPKDRFSAERLKGVDSTLKIQPAKLEDSAVYLCASSLGGRSTDTQYFGPGTRLTVL.

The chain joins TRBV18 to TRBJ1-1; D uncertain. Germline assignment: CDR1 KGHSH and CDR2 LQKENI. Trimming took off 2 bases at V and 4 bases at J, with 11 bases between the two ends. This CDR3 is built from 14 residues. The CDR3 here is CASSPTRVGTEAFF. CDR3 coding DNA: TGTGCCAGCTCACCAACTCGGGTGGGCACTGAAGCTTTCTTT.

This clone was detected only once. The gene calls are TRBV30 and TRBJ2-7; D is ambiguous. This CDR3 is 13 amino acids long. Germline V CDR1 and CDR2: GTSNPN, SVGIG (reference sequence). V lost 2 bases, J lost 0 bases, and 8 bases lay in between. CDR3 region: CAWSYENSYEQYF. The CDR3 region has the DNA TGTGCCTGGAGTTATGAGAACTCCTACGAGCAGTACTTC.

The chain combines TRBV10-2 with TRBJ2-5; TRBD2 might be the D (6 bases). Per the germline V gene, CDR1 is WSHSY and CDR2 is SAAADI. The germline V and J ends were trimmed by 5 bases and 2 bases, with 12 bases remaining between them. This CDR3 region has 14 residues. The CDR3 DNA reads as TGCGCCAGCAGTCGACCGGCGGGACAAGAGACCCAGTACTTC. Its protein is CASSRPAGQETQYF.

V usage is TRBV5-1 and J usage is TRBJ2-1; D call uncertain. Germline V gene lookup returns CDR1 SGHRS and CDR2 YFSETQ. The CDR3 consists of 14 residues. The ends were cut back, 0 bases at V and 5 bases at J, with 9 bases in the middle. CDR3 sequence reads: CASSLEGRHNEQFF. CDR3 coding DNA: TGCGCCAGCAGCTTGGAGGGTCGTCACAATGAGCAGTTCTTC.

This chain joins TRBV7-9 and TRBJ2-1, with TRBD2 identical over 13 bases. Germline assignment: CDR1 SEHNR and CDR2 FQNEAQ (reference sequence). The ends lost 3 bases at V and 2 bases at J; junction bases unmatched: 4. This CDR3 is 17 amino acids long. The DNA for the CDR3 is TGTGCCAGCAGCTTGGGACTAGCGGGACCAACCTACAATGAGCAGTTCTTC. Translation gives CASSLGLAGPTYNEQFF.

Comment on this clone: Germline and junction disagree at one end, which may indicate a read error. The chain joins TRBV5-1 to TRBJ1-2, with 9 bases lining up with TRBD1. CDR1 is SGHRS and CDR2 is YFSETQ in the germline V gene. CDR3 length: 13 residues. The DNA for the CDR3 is TGTGCCAGCAGCTACACAGGGGGCGATGGCTACACCTTC. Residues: CASSYTGGDGYTF.

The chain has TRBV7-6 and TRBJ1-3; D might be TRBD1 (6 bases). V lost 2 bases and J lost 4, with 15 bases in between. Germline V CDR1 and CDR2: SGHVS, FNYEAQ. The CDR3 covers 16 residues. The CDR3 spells CASSLKGTGSGNTIYF. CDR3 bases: TGTGCCAGCAGCTTAAAAGGCACAGGGTCCGGAAACACCATATATTTT. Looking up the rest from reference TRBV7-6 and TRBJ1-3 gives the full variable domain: GAGVSQSPRYKVTKRGQDVALRCDPISGHVSLYWYRQALGQGPEFLTYFNYEAQQDKSGLPNDRFSAERPEGSISTLTIQRTEQRDSAMYRCASSLKGTGSGNTIYFGEGSWLTVV.

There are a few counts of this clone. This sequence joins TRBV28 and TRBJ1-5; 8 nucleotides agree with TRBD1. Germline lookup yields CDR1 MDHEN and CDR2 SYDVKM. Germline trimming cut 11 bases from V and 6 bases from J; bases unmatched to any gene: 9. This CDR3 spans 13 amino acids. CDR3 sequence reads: CAVLRQGSQPQHF. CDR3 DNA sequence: TGTGCCGTCCTTCGACAGGGGAGTCAGCCCCAGCATTTT.

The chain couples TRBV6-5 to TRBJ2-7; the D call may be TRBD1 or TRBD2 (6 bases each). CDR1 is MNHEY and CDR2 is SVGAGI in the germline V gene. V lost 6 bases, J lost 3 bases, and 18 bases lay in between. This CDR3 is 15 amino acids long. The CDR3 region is CASSPREGGNYEQYF. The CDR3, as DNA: TGTGCCAGCAGCCCTCGAGAGGGGGGCAACTACGAGCAGTACTTC.

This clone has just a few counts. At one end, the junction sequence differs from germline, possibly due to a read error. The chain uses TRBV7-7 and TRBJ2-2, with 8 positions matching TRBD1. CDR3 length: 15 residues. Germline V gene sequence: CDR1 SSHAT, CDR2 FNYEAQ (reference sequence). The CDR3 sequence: CASSRRQGSTGELFF. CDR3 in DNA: TGTGCTAGCAGCAGAAGACAGGGGAGCACCGGGGAGCTGTTTTTT. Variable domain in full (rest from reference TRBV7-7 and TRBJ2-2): GAGVSQSPRYKVTKRGQDVTLRCDPISSHATLYWYQQALGQGPEFLTYFNYEAQPDKSGLPSDRFSAERPEGSISTLTIQRTEQRDSAMYRCASSRRQGSTGELFFGEGSRLTVL.

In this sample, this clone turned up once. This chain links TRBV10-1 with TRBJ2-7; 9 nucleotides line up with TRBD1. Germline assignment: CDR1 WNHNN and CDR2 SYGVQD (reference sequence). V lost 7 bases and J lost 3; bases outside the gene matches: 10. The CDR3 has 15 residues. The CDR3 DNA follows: TGCGCCAGCACCTCCCGGGACAGGGTTCTCTACGAGCAGTACTTC. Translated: CASTSRDRVLYEQYF.

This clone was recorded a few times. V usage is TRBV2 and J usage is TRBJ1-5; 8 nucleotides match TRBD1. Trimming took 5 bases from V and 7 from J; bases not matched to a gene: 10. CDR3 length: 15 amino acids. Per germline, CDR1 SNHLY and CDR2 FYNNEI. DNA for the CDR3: TGTGCCAGCAGTACTCAAGGACAGGGATGGCAGCCCCAGCATTTT. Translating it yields CASSTQGQGWQPQHF. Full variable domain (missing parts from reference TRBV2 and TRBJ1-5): EPEVTQTPSHQVTQMGQEVILRCVPISNHLYFYWYRQILGQKVEFLVSFYNNEISEKSEIFDDQFSVERPDGSNFTLKIRSTKLEDSAMYFCASSTQGQGWQPQHFGDGTRLSIL.

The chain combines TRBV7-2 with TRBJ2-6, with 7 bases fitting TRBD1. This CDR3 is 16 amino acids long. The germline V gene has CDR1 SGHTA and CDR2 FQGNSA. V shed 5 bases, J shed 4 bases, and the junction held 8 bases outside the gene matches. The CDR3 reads CASSRTTGTGANVLTF. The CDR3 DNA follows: TGTGCCAGCAGCCGAACGACAGGGACCGGGGCCAACGTCCTGACTTTC.

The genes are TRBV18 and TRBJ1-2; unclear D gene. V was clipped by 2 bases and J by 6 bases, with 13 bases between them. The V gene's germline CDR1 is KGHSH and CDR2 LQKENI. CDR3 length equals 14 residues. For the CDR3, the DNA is TGTGCCAGCTCACCAGCACTTATTCGGGATGGCTACACCTTC. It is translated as CASSPALIRDGYTF.

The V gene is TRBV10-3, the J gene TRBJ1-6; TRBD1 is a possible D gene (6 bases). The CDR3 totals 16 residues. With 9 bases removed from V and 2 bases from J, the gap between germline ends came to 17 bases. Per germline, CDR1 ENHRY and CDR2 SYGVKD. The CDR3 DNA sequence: TGTGCCATAGGCTACAGGGACATTACCTATAATTCACCCCTCCACTTT. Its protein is CAIGYRDITYNSPLHF.

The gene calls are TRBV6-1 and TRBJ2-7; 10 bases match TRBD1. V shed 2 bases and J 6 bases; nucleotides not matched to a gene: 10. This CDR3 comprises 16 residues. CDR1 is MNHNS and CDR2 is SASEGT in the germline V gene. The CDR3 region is CASSENGGQGRGEQYF. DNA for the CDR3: TGTGCCAGCAGTGAAAATGGGGGACAGGGGAGAGGCGAGCAGTACTTC.

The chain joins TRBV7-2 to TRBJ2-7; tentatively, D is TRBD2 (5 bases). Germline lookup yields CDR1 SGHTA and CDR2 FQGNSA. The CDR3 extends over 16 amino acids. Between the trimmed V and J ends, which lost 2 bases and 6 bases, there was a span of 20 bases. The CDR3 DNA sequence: TGTGCCAGCAGCTTATCCCCTGCCGACTACAAGTTCGAGCAGTACTTC. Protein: CASSLSPADYKFEQYF.

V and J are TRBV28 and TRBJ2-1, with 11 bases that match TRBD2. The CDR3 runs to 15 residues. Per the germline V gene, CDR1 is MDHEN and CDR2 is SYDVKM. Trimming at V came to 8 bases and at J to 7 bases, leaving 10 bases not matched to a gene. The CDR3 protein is CASSVGLAGQNEQFF. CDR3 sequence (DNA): TGTGCCAGCTCGGTCGGACTAGCGGGTCAGAATGAGCAGTTCTTC.

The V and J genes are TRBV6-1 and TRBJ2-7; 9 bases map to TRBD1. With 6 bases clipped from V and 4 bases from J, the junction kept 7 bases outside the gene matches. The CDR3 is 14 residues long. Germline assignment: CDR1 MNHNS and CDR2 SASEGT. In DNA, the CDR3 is TGTGCCAGCAGGGGAACGGGACAGGGTTACGAGCAGTACTTC. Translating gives CASRGTGQGYEQYF.

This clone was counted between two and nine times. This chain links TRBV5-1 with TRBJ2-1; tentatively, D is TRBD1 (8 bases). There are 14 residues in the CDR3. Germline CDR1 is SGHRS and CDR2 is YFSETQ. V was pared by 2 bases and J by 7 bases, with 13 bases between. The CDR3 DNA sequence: TGCGCCAGCAGCTTACAGGGGGGGAAGAATGAGCAGTTCTTC. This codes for CASSLQGGKNEQFF.

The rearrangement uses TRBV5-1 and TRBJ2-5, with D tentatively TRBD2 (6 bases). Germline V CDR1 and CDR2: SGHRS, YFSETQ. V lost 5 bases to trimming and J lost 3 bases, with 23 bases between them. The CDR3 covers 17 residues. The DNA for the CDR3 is TGCGCCAGCAGTCTTGGTGGCTGGGGGGTAAGGGAAGAGACCCAGTACTTC. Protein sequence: CASSLGGWGVREETQYF.

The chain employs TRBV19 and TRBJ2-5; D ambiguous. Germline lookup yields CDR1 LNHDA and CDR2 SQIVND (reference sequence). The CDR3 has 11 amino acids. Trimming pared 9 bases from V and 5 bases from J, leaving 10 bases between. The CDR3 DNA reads TGTGCCAGCAGCCAGGCTGAGACCCAGTACTTC. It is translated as CASSQAETQYF.

CDR3: CASSRGGPSSYNEQFF. The CDR3, as DNA: TGTGCCAGCAGCCGGGGCGGCCCTAGCTCCTACAATGAGCAGTTCTTC. This chain joins TRBV11-2 and TRBJ2-1; D may be TRBD1 or TRBD2 (5 bases each). The germline V gene encodes CDR1 SGHAT and CDR2 FQNNGV. V shed 5 bases and J shed 0 bases, with 14 bases lying between them. This CDR3 has 16 residues.

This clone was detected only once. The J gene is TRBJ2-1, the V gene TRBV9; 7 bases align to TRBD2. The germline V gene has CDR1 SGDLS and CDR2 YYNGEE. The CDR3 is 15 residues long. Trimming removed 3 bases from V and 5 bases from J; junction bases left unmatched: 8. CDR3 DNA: TGTGCCAGCAGCGGCGGGAGTCTCCCCAACAATGAGCAGTTCTTC. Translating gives CASSGGSLPNNEQFF.

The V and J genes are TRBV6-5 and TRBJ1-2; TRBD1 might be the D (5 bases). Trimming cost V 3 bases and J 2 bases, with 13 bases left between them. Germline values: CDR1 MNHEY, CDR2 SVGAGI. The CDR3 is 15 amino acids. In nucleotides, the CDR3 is TGTGCCAGCAGTTATTCGGGACCGTCAAACTATGGCTACACCTTC. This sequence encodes CASSYSGPSNYGYTF.

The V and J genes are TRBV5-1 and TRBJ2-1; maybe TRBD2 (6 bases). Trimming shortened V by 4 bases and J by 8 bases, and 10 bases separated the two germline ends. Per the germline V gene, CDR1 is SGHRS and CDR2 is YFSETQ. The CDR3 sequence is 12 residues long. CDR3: CASSLPSDEQFF. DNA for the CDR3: TGCGCCAGCAGCCTCCCTAGCGATGAGCAGTTCTTC.

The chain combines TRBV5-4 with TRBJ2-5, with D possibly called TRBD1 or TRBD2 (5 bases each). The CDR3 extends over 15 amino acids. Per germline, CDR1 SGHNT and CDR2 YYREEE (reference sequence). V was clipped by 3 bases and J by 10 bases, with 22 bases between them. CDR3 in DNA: TGTGCCAGCAGCTACGCCGGGACCCCTGGAAAAGGCCAGTACTTC. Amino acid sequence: CASSYAGTPGKGQYF.

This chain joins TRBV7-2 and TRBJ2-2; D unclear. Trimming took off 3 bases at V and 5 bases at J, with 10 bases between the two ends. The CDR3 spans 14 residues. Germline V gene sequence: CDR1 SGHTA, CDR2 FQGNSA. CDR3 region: CASSLIYGTGELFF. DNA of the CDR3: TGTGCCAGCAGCTTGATCTACGGAACCGGGGAGCTGTTTTTT.

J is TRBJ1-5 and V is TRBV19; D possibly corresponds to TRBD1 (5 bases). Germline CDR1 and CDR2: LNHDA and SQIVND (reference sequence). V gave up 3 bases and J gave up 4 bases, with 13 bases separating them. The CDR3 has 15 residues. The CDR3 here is CASSIGGTHNQPQHF. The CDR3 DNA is TGTGCCAGTAGTATCGGGGGGACCCATAATCAGCCCCAGCATTTT.